This T cell receptor (beta chain) is drawn from a study of blood T cells in healthy people across ages. They isolated at least 7 million PBMCs from each sample. V was pared by 0 bases and J by 5 bases, with 13 bases between. The CDR3 length is 15 residues. The germline CDR1 and CDR2 sequences are LGHNA and YSLEER. Study-level findings and limits: It was the long-lived donors that had more naive CD4+ cells and higher diversity than aged donors. TCR beta diversity per million T cells fell roughly linearly with age.

There are a few counts of this clonotype. Antigen: not known. A second roughly 6 to 11 cycle PCR used barcoded and J-beta primers. Researchers report that a template-switch adaptor with 12 random nucleotides tagged each cDNA molecule. TCRdb itself ran the 5' RACE reads through MiXCR, one entry per CDR3 protein. This table has fewer than 2,000,000 distinct CDR3 sequences, roughly 43% appearing once. Material for sequencing was blood. The chain joins TRBV4-3 to TRBJ1-2; tentative D call: TRBD1 (5 bases). The clonotype was recovered from a human donor in good health. CDR3 sequence: CASSQELQDVYGYTF. For the CDR3, the DNA is TGCGCCAGCAGCCAAGAACTACAGGACGTTTATGGCTACACCTTC.